The present T cell receptor (beta chain) was sequenced within a study of blood T cell repertoires in COVID-19. Background on the study: Samples of COVID-19 (acute and convalescent) were obtained from the United States, Italy and Spain.

Generated by immunoSEQ multiplex PCR, the TCRdb table keeps only in-frame clones and is missing some. The table has 250,000 to 350,000 clones, 80% to 90% seen once; the top ten hold under 3%. The cohort comprised adults aged roughly 18 to 95 years residing in 24 US areas. Donors were grouped by their self-reported clinical history. Sequenced: PBMCs or T cells enriched from blood (not recorded which). The receptor was derived from a woman aged 18-29 years who had recovered from COVID-19.

CDR3 region: CASSLTQGYLDGYTF. The CDR3 DNA follows: TGTGCCAGCAGTTTGACACAGGGGTACCTTGACGGCTACACCTTC. The chain joins TRBV27 to TRBJ1-2, with 7 bases aligning to TRBD1. J gave up 8 bases and V 3 bases, and 12 bases lay outside the gene matches. There are 15 residues in the CDR3. Germline V lookup: CDR1 MNHEY, CDR2 SMNVEV (reference sequence).